These 27 T cell receptor beta chains were all obtained from the same sample, sequenced in a study of vaccination and CD4 T cells after COVID-19 (dated by TCRdb to the early 2020s). The library was produced with PCR. TCRdb shows the sequencer as Illumina iSeq 100. The raw public data were reprocessed by TCRdb itself: fastp quality trimming at Q25, MiXCR clonotype calling, in-frame beta chains only. Rows are combined by CDR3 protein, so each entry shows the most common genes and DNA. This sample holds 26,000 or so distinct CDR3 sequences; 51% were observed only once. The top ten constitute more than 5.5% of the sample. The time point label on this specimen signifies: late sampling 161 to 241 days after vaccination in a few convalescent patients. Sequencing was performed on CD4+ T cells from blood, taken about 7 months after SARS-CoV-2 vaccination. The receptor set was obtained from a human donor who had recovered from COVID-19.

V usage is TRBV5-1 and J usage is TRBJ2-5; 10 bases line up with TRBD2. This CDR3 has 18 amino acids. J lost 5 bases, V lost 2 bases, and 15 bases had no gene match. Germline CDR1 reads SGHRS; CDR2 reads YFSETQ. The CDR3 spells CASSFPPSGSGSRETQYF. The CDR3 DNA sequence: TGCGCCAGCAGCTTCCCTCCTAGCGGGAGCGGGTCCCGGGAGACCCAGTACTTC.

The table lists this clonotype with a few counts. The V call is TRBV28, the J call TRBJ2-1; weak D call: TRBD2 (7 bases). There are 14 residues in the CDR3. Trimming pared 5 bases from V and 9 bases from J, leaving 17 bases between. CDR1 and CDR2 (germline): MDHEN, SYDVKM. The CDR3 spells CASSPLGGGIEQFF. The CDR3 nucleotides read TGTGCCAGCAGTCCTCTAGGGGGGGGGATTGAGCAGTTCTTC.

V usage is TRBV10-3 and J usage is TRBJ2-7; possibly TRBD2 for D (6 bases). Germline CDR1 ENHRY, CDR2 SYGVKD. The CDR3 loop spans 13 amino acids. Trimming removed 4 bases at V and 3 bases at J, with 10 bases between. The CDR3 is CAISGPGGYEQYF. The CDR3 DNA follows: TGTGCCATCAGTGGGCCCGGGGGCTACGAGCAGTACTTC.

This clonotype turned up a few times. J is TRBJ2-3 and V is TRBV20-1; TRBD2 aligns across 7 bases. The V and J ends lost 4 bases and 4 bases, in that order; junction bases with no gene match: 17. Per the germline V gene, CDR1 is DFQATT and CDR2 is SNEGSKA (reference sequence). The CDR3 totals 17 residues. The CDR3 DNA sequence: TGCAGTGCTAACCGCCAAAAAGGACTAGTCAACCCAGATACGCAGTATTTT. Amino acid sequence: CSANRQKGLVNPDTQYF.

The chain joins TRBV6-1 to TRBJ2-2, with 9 bases fitting TRBD2. Germline CDR1 reads MNHNS; CDR2 reads SASEGT. The CDR3 is 20 residues long. Trimming removed 2 bases from V and 1 base from J; junction bases left unmatched: 14. Here the CDR3 reads CASSEFVSLLAGKNTGELFF. CDR3 DNA sequence: TGTGCCAGCAGTGAATTTGTGTCCCTGCTAGCGGGGAAGAACACCGGGGAGCTGTTTTTT.

This clonotype is large within its sample. The rearrangement joins TRBV27 to TRBJ2-3; no reliable D call. The CDR3 covers 15 residues. Germline CDR1 and CDR2: MNHEY and SMNVEV (reference sequence). V dropped 1 base and J dropped 4 bases, with 12 bases sitting between them. CDR3 residues: CASSLFRRRPDTQYF. The CDR3 DNA is TGTGCCAGCAGTTTATTTAGGAGACGCCCAGATACGCAGTATTTT.

As regards this clonotype: A much larger clone differs from this one at a single base, so this may be a read error. The J gene is TRBJ2-2, the V gene TRBV25-1; 10 positions match TRBD2. The CDR3 extends over 14 amino acids. CDR1 MGHDK and CDR2 SYGVNS come from the germline V gene. This CDR3 reads CACSGTSDTGELFF. For the CDR3, the DNA is TGTGCCTGCAGTGGGACTAGCGACACCGGGGAGCTGTTTTTT.

V gene TRBV7-2 combines with J gene TRBJ2-7, with D possibly TRBD2 on 5 matching bases. The germline CDR1 and CDR2 sequences are SGHTA and FQGNSA. The V gene lost 4 bases and the J gene lost 6 bases, with 13 bases spanning the gap. The CDR3 loop spans 13 amino acids. The CDR3 DNA follows: TGTGCCAGCAGCTATGGACTGGGCGCCGAGCAGTACTTC. This codes for CASSYGLGAEQYF.

A single count supports this clonotype. The chain recombines TRBV24-1 with TRBJ1-2; D gene uncertain. The CDR3 totals 17 residues. The V end lost 4 bases, the J end lost 3 bases, and 20 bases lay between the germline ends. The V gene's germline CDR1 is KGHDR and CDR2 SFDVKD. As DNA, the CDR3 is TGTGCCACCAGTGACACCCGACGGGATAGAGGCTACTATGGCTACACCTTC. It encodes CATSDTRRDRGYYGYTF.

This chain links TRBV18 with TRBJ2-1; D is uncertain. Trimming stripped 2 bases from V and 7 bases from J, with 3 bases between. The CDR3 is 11 residues long. Germline values: CDR1 KGHSH, CDR2 LQKENI. Here the CDR3 reads CASSPENEQFF. For the CDR3, the DNA is TGTGCCAGCTCACCAGAAAATGAGCAGTTCTTC.

The rearrangement joins TRBV7-2 to TRBJ2-3; unclear D gene. This CDR3 has 13 amino acids. The V gene lost 4 bases and the J gene lost 4 bases, with 9 bases spanning the gap. From germline, CDR1 is SGHTA and CDR2 FQGNSA. In nucleotides, the CDR3 is TGTGCCAGCAGCTCAACTCGGGCAGATACGCAGTATTTT. This codes for CASSSTRADTQYF.

This clonotype turned up a few times. The rearrangement joins TRBV6-2 or TRBV6-3 to TRBJ2-3, with TRBD2 identical over 7 bases. The CDR3 has 13 amino acids. CDR1 and CDR2 from the germline V gene are MNHEY and SVGEGT. J was trimmed by 8 bases and V by 0 bases; bases with no gene match: 2. The DNA for the CDR3 is TGTGCCAGCAGTTACTCGACTAGCAGTACGCAGTATTTT. It is translated as CASSYSTSSTQYF.

This clonotype has only one observation. The V call is TRBV4-1, the J call TRBJ2-7; D call uncertain. The V end lost 1 base, the J end lost 1 base, and 14 bases lay between the germline ends. Germline V CDR1 and CDR2: MGHRA, YSYEKL. The CDR3 loop spans 16 amino acids. Written as DNA, the CDR3 is TGCGCCAGCAGCCAAGCGGTCGACCTCGGGTCCTACGAGCAGTACTTC. It is translated as CASSQAVDLGSYEQYF.

The V call is TRBV15, the J call TRBJ1-6, with 8 bases matching TRBD1. The trim removed 5 bases at V and 7 bases at J, leaving 4 bases unmatched. From germline, CDR1 is LNHNV and CDR2 YYDKDF (reference sequence). The CDR3 totals 14 residues. CDR3 DNA sequence: TGTGCCACCAGCCCACAGGGGGAGAATTCACCCCTCCACTTT. This codes for CATSPQGENSPLHF. Looking up the rest from reference TRBV15 and TRBJ1-6 gives the full variable domain: DAMVIQNPRYQVTQFGKPVTLSCSQTLNHNVMYWYQQKSSQAPKLLFHYYDKDFNNEADTPDNFQSRRPNTSFCFLDIRSPGLGDTAMYLCATSPQGENSPLHFGNGTRLTVT.

This chain connects TRBV24-1 to TRBJ2-5; possibly TRBD1 for D (6 bases). From germline, CDR1 is KGHDR and CDR2 SFDVKD. The CDR3 runs to 18 residues. Trimming left V 9 bases short and J 2 bases short, with 27 bases between. CDR3 sequence: CATGNRVAEPTLQETQYF. In DNA, the CDR3 is TGTGCCACCGGAAACAGGGTTGCAGAACCCACATTACAAGAGACCCAGTACTTC.

V gene TRBV5-6 combines with J gene TRBJ2-1, with D possibly matching TRBD1 (6 bases). The CDR3 runs 16 residues. The germline CDR1 and CDR2 sequences are SGHDT and YYEEEE. V was clipped by 4 bases and J by 7 bases, with 21 bases between them. CDR3 residues: CASSVDQGSPTNEQFF. CDR3 bases: TGTGCCAGCAGCGTTGACCAGGGGTCGCCGACGAATGAGCAGTTCTTC.

V usage is TRBV6-1 and J usage is TRBJ2-3; D might be TRBD2 (5 bases). The length of the CDR3 is 14 residues. V was cut by 6 bases and J by 4 bases, with 14 bases left in between. Per the germline V gene, CDR1 is MNHNS and CDR2 is SASEGT. The DNA for the CDR3 is TGTGCCAGCAGCTCGCCGGACTGGTCAGATACGCAGTATTTT. Protein sequence: CASSSPDWSDTQYF.

The chain is built from TRBV27 and TRBJ2-5; D possibly corresponds to TRBD1 (7 bases). This CDR3 contains 13 residues. CDR1 MNHEY and CDR2 SMNVEV come from the germline V gene (reference sequence). Deletions cut 3 bases from V and 5 bases from J, with 10 bases between. CDR3 coding DNA: TGTGCCAGCAGTTTTTCAGGGGGGGAGACCCAGTACTTC. This gives the protein CASSFSGGETQYF.

V usage is TRBV15 and J usage is TRBJ1-5; TRBD1 is a possible D gene (5 bases). The germline gives CDR1 LNHNV, CDR2 YYDKDF (reference sequence). The CDR3 sequence is 15 residues long. Trimming stripped 0 bases from V and 5 bases from J, with 11 bases between. Written as DNA, the CDR3 is TGTGCCACCAGCAGAGATGGGGGTAGGTATCAGCCCCAGCATTTT. This sequence encodes CATSRDGGRYQPQHF.

This clonotype was seen only a few times. In DNA, the CDR3 is TGTGCCAGCAGCAGACAGGGGCCTTGGGGCTACACCTTC. Protein product: CASSRQGPWGYTF. The chain employs TRBV6-1 and TRBJ1-2, with TRBD1 matching over 8 bases. Trimming cost V 6 bases and J 8 bases; bases outside gene matches: 8. CDR3 length: 13 amino acids. Looked up from germline, CDR1 is MNHNS and CDR2 is SASEGT.

The rearrangement links TRBV20-1 to TRBJ2-1; 11 bases match TRBD2. The germline CDR1 and CDR2 sequences are DFQATT and SNEGSKA (reference sequence). The CDR3 runs to 19 residues. The junction had 11 bases not matched to a gene; V was cut back by 0 bases and J by 1 base. This chain's CDR3 is CSARDLSKGTSGSYNEQFF. The CDR3 bases are TGCAGTGCTAGAGATCTCTCTAAGGGGACTAGCGGATCCTACAATGAGCAGTTCTTC.

The chain employs TRBV6-1 and TRBJ2-7, with D tentatively TRBD2 (6 bases). Trimming pared 5 bases from V and 0 bases from J, leaving 11 bases between. The germline V gene has CDR1 MNHNS and CDR2 SASEGT. CDR3 length equals 14 residues. The CDR3 coding sequence is TGTGCCAGCAGTCCACTAGCAACCTCCTACGAGCAGTACTTC. Its protein product is CASSPLATSYEQYF.

DNA for the CDR3: TGTGCCAGCAGCCCCGCAACAGCGGGAGGGTTCTACAATGAGCAGTTCTTC. Its translation: CASSPATAGGFYNEQFF. The gene calls are TRBV7-9 and TRBJ2-1; 10 nucleotides agree with TRBD2. Germline lookup yields CDR1 SEHNR and CDR2 FQNEAQ (reference sequence). Losses at the gene ends were 5 bases for V and 3 bases for J; bases not matched to a gene: 10. The CDR3 covers 17 residues.

The chain couples TRBV7-8 to TRBJ1-6; 9 nucleotides line up with TRBD1. The germline V gene encodes CDR1 SGHVS and CDR2 FQNEAQ. V was clipped by 3 bases and J by 10 bases; unmatched bases: 1. This CDR3 has 13 amino acids. CDR3: CASSLTGGSPLHF. CDR3 DNA: TGTGCCAGCAGCTTGACAGGGGGATCACCCCTCCACTTT. The entire variable domain, with the rest obtained from reference TRBV7-8 and TRBJ1-6, is as follows: GAGVSQSPRYKVAKRGQDVALRCDPISGHVSLFWYQQALGQGPEFLTYFQNEAQLDKSGLPSDRFFAERPEGSVSTLKIQRTQQEDSAVYLCASSLTGGSPLHFGNGTRLTVT.

This clonotype has only a few counts. This rearrangement joins TRBV7-2 to TRBJ2-5, with a weak D call TRBD2 (5 bases). There are 14 residues in the CDR3. Trimming cost V 3 bases and J 0 bases, with 8 bases left between them. Germline CDR1 and CDR2: SGHTA and FQGNSA. The CDR3, as DNA: TGTGCCAGCAGCTTTAAAGCGGACCAAGAGACCCAGTACTTC. Amino acids: CASSFKADQETQYF.

V usage is TRBV28 and J usage is TRBJ2-7; TRBD1 aligns across 9 bases. The length of the CDR3 is 14 residues. Germline-derived CDR1 and CDR2 are MDHEN and SYDVKM. The V and J ends lost 2 bases and 6 bases, in that order; junction bases with no gene match: 5. The CDR3 is CASSLGGQGAEQYF. CDR3 in DNA: TGTGCCAGCAGTTTAGGGGGACAGGGAGCCGAGCAGTACTTC.

This sequence joins TRBV4-1 and TRBJ2-3, with TRBD2 matching over 9 bases. The V gene end was trimmed by 0 bases and the J gene end by 2 bases; junction bases not matched to a gene: 3. This CDR3 contains 16 residues. CDR1 is MGHRA and CDR2 is YSYEKL in the germline V gene. DNA for the CDR3: TGCGCCAGCAGCCAAGAAGTAGCGGGAGACACAGATACGCAGTATTTT. This sequence encodes CASSQEVAGDTDTQYF.